This T cell receptor (beta chain) was sequenced in a study of blood T cell repertoires in COVID-19. About the research overall: Collection of acute and convalescent COVID-19 samples took place in the United States, Italy and Spain. The cDNA or gDNA used as material had been derived from T cells, B-cell-depleted T cells, or PBMCs.

Clones were read by immunoSEQ multiplex PCR, and TCRdb kept only the in-frame ones, dropping some. The table lists about 190,000 clones, 70% to 90% of them singletons. This clone was detected once. CDR1 MNHNY and CDR2 SVGAGI come from the germline V gene (reference sequence). The J segment lost 2 bases and the V segment lost 8 bases, leaving 8 bases of the junction unmatched. The CDR3 has 15 residues. The receptor was isolated from a woman at least 80 years old with acute or convalescent COVID-19. V usage is TRBV6-6 and J usage is TRBJ2-2; 7 nucleotides align to TRBD2. The specimen was peripheral blood. The chain's CDR3 is CASGKSGTNTGELFF. CDR3 sequence (DNA): TGTGCCAGCGGAAAAAGCGGGACTAACACCGGGGAGCTGTTTTTT.